One TCR beta chain is described in this entry. The antigen is undetermined. Germline CDR1 reads SNHLY; CDR2 reads FYNNEI. The CDR3 is 18 amino acids. Trimming at V came to 6 bases and at J to 1 base, leaving 13 bases not matched to a gene. This sample stems from a study of identical twins. Overall study results and limits: Zero-insertion results could be subject to partial confounding by invariant MAIT and iNKT cells.

TCRdb analysed the 5' RACE reads with MiXCR anew, one entry per CDR3 protein. The table includes 1,800,000 or so distinct CDR3 sequences, about 31% detected once. This chain uses TRBV2 with TRBJ2-2; 8 bases align to TRBD2. This TCR was sampled from a newborn girl in good health. Material for sequencing was cord blood. The CDR3 loop is CASSTGGLYKENTGELFF. The CDR3 DNA sequence: TGTGCCAGCAGCACGGGAGGGCTCTACAAAGAGAACACCGGGGAGCTGTTTTTT.